This T cell receptor (beta chain) was identified during a study of blood T cell repertoires in COVID-19. Study context: Acute-phase and convalescent COVID-19 samples originated in the United States, Italy and Spain. The analysed material was cDNA or gDNA that came from T cells, B-cell-depleted T cells, or PBMCs.

The table came from immunoSEQ multiplex PCR; TCRdb's copy has only in-frame clones and leaves some out. Of fewer than 500,000 clones in the sample, approximately 87% are singletons; the top ten hold 1% to 1.5%. In terms of age and location, participants ranged from roughly 18 to 100 years and lived in about 25 US areas. Germline V gives CDR1 LGHNT, CDR2 FRNRAP. The germline V and J ends were trimmed by 10 bases and 6 bases, with 15 bases remaining between them. There are 13 residues in the CDR3. The chain is built from TRBV12-5 and TRBJ2-2; D may be TRBD1 (6 bases). The receptor was isolated from a man aged 30 to 39 who had recovered from COVID-19. Material: PBMCs or T cells enriched from blood (not recorded which). DNA for the CDR3: TGTGCTACTCGACAGGTACCATCCGGGGAGCTGTTTTTT. This sequence encodes CATRQVPSGELFF.